Included here is one T cell receptor beta chain sequence, with context. Its antigen is unknown. The sample is drawn from a study of identical twins. This CDR3 has 15 amino acids. Germline CDR1 and CDR2: SEHNR and FQNEAQ (reference sequence). Deletions cut 4 bases from V and 5 bases from J, with 17 bases between. TCRdb recomputed calls from the 5' RACE reads with MiXCR, one row per CDR3 protein. The sample carries about 530,000 distinct CDR3 sequences, 20% to 25% recorded once. Findings of the study overall: Conclusions rested on cross-sectional statistics rather than following the same donors.

The same data also contributed to another study, on yellow fever vaccine responses in identical twins.

V gene TRBV7-9 combines with J gene TRBJ2-5; perhaps TRBD1 as D (6 bases). The TCR comes from a woman between 18 and 30 years old in good health. The sequenced material came from CD4+ T cells sorted from blood. The CDR3 here is CASSSRPPRGETQYF. In DNA, the CDR3 is TGTGCCAGCAGCTCAAGGCCCCCGAGGGGGGAGACCCAGTACTTC.